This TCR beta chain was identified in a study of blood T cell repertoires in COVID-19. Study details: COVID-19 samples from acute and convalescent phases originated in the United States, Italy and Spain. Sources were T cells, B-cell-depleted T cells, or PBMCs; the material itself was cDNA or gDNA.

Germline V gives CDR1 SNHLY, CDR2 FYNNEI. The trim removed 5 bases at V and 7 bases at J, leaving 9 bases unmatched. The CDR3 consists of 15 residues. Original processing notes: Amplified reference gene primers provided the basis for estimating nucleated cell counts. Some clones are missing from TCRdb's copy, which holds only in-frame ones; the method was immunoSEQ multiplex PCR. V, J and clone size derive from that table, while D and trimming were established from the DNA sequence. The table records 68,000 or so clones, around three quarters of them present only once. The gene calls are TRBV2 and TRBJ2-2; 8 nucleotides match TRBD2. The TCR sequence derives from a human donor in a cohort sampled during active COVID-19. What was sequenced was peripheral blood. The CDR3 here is CASSSGTRALGELFF. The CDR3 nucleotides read TGTGCCAGCAGTAGTGGGACTAGGGCACTCGGGGAGCTGTTTTTT.